The sequence of this T cell receptor beta chain was determined in a study of human T cells and chemical hapten exposure. In the study overall: Variation in per-sample TCR yields came mainly from small pooled library volume differences. Findings and limits, study-wide: The number of TCRs above 1 in 1000 frequency did not change after DPC sensitization.

In the library, unique molecular identifiers were attached to individual cDNA molecules. Original data processing: Samples ranged from 23,224 to 690,600 TCRs, with a median of around 100,000. TCRdb passed the RACE reads through MiXCR, listing each CDR3 protein once. These V and J calls rely on TCRdb rather than the paper's analysis. The data show some 50,000 distinct CDR3 sequences, about 4.1% seen once. Time point meaning: healthy volunteer bleed at 2 weeks. The study extracted total RNA from unfractionated whole blood. This clonotype was detected many times. What it recognizes is unknown. V shed 5 bases, J shed 2 bases, and the junction held 11 bases outside the gene matches. CDR1 and CDR2 (germline): SGHAT, FQDESV (reference sequence). This CDR3 is built from 17 residues.

The gene calls are TRBV11-1 and TRBJ2-1; 8 bases map to TRBD2. This receptor was taken from a human donor in good health. Some clones in this sample may be carry-over from other donors' samples. The specimen sequenced was whole blood. The CDR3 DNA sequence: TGTGCCAGCAGCAGGACCGGGGGGGGCAGGGCCTACAATGAGCAGTTCTTC. It codes for CASSRTGGGRAYNEQFF.